This T cell receptor (beta chain) was captured in a study of T cell repertoires in cytomegalovirus infection. Study in general: The authors used CMV epitopes that were HLA-C-restricted (recently identified) and HLA-B-restricted (well studied). Both a matching HLA type and CMV infection were indicated by public TCR beta signatures.

Germline V gives CDR1 SQVTM, CDR2 ANQGSEA. Trimming removed 1 base at V and 3 bases at J, with 12 bases between. The CDR3 is 14 residues long. As regards this clonotype: Antigen specificity is unknown.

TCRdb analysed the reads with MiXCR anew, one entry per CDR3 protein. The profile shows around 81,000 distinct CDR3 sequences, approximately 42% of them singletons. The source of this sequence is a human donor in good health (CMV status not recorded). Some clones in this sample may be carry-over from other donors' samples. Specimen: CD8+ T cells from cultured PBMCs, collected from culture after CMV antigen stimulation. The chain carries TRBV29-1 and TRBJ1-2, with a possible D match to TRBD1 (5 bases). CDR3 amino acids: CSVEGSGDHYGYTF. In nucleotides, the CDR3 is TGCAGCGTTGAAGGGTCCGGGGACCACTATGGCTACACCTTC. Complete variable domain (other parts from reference TRBV29-1 and TRBJ1-2): SAVISQKPSRDICQRGTSLTIQCQVDSQVTMMFWYRQQPGQSLTLIATANQGSEATYESGFVIDKFPISRPNLTFSTLTVSNMSPEDSSIYLCSVEGSGDHYGYTFGSGTRLTVV.